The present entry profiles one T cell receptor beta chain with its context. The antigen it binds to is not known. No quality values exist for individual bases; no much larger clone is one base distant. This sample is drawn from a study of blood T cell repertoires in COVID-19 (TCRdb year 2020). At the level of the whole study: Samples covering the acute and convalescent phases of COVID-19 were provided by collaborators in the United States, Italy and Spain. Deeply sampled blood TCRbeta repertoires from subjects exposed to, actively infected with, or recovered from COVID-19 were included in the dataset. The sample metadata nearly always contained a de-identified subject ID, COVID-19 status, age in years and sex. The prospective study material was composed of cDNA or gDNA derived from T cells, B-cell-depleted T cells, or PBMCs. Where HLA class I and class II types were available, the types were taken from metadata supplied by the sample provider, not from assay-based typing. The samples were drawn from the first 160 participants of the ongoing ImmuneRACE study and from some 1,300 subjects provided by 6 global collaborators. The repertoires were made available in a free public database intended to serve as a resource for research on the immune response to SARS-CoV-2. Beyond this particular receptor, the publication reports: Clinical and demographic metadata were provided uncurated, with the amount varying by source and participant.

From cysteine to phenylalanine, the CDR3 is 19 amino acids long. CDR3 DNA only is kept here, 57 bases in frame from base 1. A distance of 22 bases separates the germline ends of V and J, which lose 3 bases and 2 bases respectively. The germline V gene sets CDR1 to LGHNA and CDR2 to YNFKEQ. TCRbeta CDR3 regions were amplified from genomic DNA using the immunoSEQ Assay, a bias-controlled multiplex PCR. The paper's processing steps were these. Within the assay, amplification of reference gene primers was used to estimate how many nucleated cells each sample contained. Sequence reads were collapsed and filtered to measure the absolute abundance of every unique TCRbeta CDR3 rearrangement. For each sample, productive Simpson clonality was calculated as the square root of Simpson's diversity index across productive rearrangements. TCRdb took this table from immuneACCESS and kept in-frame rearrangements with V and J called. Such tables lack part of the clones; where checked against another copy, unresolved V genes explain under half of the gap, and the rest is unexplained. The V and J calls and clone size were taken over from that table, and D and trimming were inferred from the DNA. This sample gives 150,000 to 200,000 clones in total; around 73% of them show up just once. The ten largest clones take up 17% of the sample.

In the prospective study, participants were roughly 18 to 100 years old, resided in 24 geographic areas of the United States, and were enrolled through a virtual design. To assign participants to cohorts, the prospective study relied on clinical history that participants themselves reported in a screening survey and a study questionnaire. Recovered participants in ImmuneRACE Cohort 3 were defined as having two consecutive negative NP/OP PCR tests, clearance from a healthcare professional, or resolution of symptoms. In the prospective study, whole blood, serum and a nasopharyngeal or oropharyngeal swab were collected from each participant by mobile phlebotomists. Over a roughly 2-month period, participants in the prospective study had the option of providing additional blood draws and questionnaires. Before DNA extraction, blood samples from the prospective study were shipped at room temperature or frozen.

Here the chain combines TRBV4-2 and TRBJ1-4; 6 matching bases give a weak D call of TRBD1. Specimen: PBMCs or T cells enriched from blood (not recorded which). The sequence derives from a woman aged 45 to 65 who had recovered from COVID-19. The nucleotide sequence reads TGTGCCAGCAGCCAGCGTACAGGGACCCAAACCCCGACTAATGAAAAACTGTTTTTT. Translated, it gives CASSQRTGTQTPTNEKLFF.